This T cell receptor (beta chain) was profiled in a study of vaccination and CD4 T cells after COVID-19. The CDR3 runs 14 residues. V trimming: 5 bases; J trimming: 9 bases; junction bases outside the gene matches: 5. CDR1 SNHLY and CDR2 FYNNEI come from the germline V gene. Worth noting for this clonotype: Antigen specificity is unknown.

Indicated treatment: roughly 11-day PBMC culture with coronavirus spike peptide pools or control peptides (ViraFEST assay). After expanding antigen-specific T cells with peptide pools, ViraFEST sequenced their TCRs. Sequencing of the DNA from cultured CD4+ T cells was carried out with the Oncomine TCR Beta short-read assay. Cultured CD4+ T cells were the source of extracted genomic DNA. From the PCR reads, TCRdb called clonotypes with MiXCR, one entry per CDR3 protein. The table records around 20,000 distinct CDR3 sequences, roughly half of them present only once. The rearrangement links TRBV2 to TRBJ1-6, with TRBD1 matching over 9 bases. The sample taken for sequencing was CD4+ T cells from blood, cultured in vitro. The sequence derives from a human donor who had recovered from COVID-19. The CDR3, as DNA: TGTGCCAGCAGTCCCGGGACAGGGATTTCACCCCTCCACTTT. Translation gives CASSPGTGISPLHF.